The text below deals with one T cell receptor beta chain. Method: immunoSEQ multiplex PCR; TCRdb's copy keeps in-frame clones and lacks some. This repertoire shows 550,000 to 800,000 clones, approximately 83% found once; its top ten account for over 0.008%. These data belong to a study of shared T cell receptors in the human thymus. Germline assignment: CDR1 SGHVS and CDR2 FNYEAQ. The V end was cut by 1 base, the J end by 7 bases, with 19 bases between. CDR3 length: 17 amino acids. A further study also used this sample, focusing on human thymus T cells. That study adds: Finnish infants who were healthy and having corrective surgery for congenital heart defects made up the donors. The source of the thymus tissue was resections taken during corrective heart surgery. Both thymic and peripheral blood repertoires showed apparently biased V and J usage. Thymic repertoires of unrelated individuals were reported in related research to overlap highly.

Specimen: thymocytes. The chain has TRBV7-6 and TRBJ2-2; D is possibly TRBD2 (6 bases). The sequence came from a girl under three years old with a congenital heart defect. For the CDR3, the DNA is TGTGCCAGCAGCTTAGAGGGAGAGGAGGGGCACGGCGGGGAGCTGTTTTTT. Its translation is CASSLEGEEGHGGELFF.